The sequence of this TCR beta chain was determined in a study of T cells after yellow fever vaccination. Findings of the study overall: One caveat is that FACS-sorted repertoires could contain abundant clonotypes contaminating from the bulk population. It was a small share of clonotypes that appeared in both CD4 and CD8 compartments. The secondary response was weaker, and its peak arrived faster, on day 5 versus 15.

Germline V gene sequence: CDR1 SEHNR, CDR2 FQNEAQ (reference sequence). The CDR3 spans 13 residues. This clonotype was found many times. The antigen remains undetermined. One end of the junction varies from germline; a read error may be responsible. UMIs and a universal primer site were added when TCR cDNA was made by 5'RACE template switching. TCRdb processed the 5' RACE reads anew with MiXCR; each CDR3 protein has one entry. The sample records over 45,000 distinct CDR3 sequences, roughly 6.9% being singletons. The material was CD8+ T cells sorted from PBMCs, obtained on the day of the first yellow fever vaccination. The TCR sequence derives from a man aged 18-30 years who received the YFV17D yellow fever vaccine. The chain uses TRBV7-9 and TRBJ2-5; D perhaps matches TRBD2 (6 bases). CDR3 sequence: CASGLPTQVTQYF. CDR3 DNA: TGTGCCAGCGGACTACCGACCCAAGTGACCCAGTACTTC.